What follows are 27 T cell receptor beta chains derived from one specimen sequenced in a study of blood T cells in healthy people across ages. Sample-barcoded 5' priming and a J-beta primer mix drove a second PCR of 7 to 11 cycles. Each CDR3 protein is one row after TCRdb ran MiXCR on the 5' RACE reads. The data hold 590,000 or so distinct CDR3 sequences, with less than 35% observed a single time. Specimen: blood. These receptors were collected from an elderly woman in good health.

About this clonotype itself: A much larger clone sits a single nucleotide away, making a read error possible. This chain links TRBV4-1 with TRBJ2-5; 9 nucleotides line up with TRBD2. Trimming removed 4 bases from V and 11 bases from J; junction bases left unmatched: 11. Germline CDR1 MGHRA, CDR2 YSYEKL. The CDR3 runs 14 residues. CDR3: CASSPRGGAHEQYF. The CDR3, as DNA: TGCGCCAGCAGCCCCCGCGGGGGGGCCCATGAGCAGTACTTC.

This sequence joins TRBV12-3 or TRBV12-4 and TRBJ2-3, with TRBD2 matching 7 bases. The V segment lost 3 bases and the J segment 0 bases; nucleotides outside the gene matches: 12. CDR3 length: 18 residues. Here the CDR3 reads CASSFRVGGGPSTDTQYF. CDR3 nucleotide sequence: TGTGCCAGCAGTTTTCGAGTCGGCGGGGGACCAAGCACAGATACGCAGTATTTT.

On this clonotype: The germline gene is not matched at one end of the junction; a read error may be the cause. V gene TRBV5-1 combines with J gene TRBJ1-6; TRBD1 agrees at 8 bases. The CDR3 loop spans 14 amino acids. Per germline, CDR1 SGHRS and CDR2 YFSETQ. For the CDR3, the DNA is TGCGCCAGCAGCCTTCGGACAGGGAATTCACCCCCCCACTTT. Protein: CASSLRTGNSPPHF.

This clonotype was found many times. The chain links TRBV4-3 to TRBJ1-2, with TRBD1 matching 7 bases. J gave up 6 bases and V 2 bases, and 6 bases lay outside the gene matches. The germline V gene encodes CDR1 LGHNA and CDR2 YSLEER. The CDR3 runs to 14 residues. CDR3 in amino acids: CASSQTDRANGYTF. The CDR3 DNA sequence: TGCGCCAGCAGCCAAACCGACAGGGCCAATGGCTACACCTTC.

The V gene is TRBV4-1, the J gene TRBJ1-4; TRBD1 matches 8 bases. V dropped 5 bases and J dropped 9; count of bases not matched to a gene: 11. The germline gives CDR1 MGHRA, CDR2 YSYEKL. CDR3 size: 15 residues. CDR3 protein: CASSTGTGPRKKLFF. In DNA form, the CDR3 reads TGCGCCAGCAGCACGGGGACAGGACCCAGGAAAAAACTGTTTTTT.

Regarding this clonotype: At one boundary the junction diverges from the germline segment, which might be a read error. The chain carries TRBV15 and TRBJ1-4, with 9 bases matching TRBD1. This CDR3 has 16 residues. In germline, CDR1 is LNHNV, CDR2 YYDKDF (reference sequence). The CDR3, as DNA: TGTGCCACCAGCAGACCCCCGGGACAGGGCGACGAAAAACCGTTTTTT. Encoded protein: CATSRPPGQGDEKPFF.

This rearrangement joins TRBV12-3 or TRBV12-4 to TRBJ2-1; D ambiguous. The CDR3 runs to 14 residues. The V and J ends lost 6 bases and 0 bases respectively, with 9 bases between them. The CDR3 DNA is TGTGCCAGCAGCCCACAAAGCTCCTACAATGAGCAGTTCTTC. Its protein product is CASSPQSSYNEQFF.

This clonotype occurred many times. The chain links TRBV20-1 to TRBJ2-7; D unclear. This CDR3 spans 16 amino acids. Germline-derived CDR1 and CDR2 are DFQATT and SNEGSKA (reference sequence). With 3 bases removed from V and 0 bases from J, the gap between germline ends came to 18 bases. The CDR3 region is CSASQATVRDSYEQYF. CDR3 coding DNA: TGCAGTGCTAGCCAGGCAACCGTTAGAGACTCCTACGAGCAGTACTTC.

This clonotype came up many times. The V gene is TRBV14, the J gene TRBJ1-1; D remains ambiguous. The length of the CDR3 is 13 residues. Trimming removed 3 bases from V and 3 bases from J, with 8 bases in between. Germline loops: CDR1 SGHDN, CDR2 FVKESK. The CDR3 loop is CASSQEYYTEAFF. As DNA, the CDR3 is TGTGCCAGCAGCCAGGAATATTACACTGAAGCTTTCTTT.

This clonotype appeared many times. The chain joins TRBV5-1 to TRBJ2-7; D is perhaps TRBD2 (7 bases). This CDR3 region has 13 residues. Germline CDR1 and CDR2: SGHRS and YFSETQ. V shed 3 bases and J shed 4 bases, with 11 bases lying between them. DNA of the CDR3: TGCGCCAGCAGCTCGGGGGGCGGTTACGAGCAGTACTTC. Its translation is CASSSGGGYEQYF.

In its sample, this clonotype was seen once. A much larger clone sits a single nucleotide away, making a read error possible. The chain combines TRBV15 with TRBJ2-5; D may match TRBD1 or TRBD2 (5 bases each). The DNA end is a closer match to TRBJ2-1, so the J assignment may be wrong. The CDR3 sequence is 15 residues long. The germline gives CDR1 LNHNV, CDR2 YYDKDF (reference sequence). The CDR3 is CATSRDPGSSETQFF. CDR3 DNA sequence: TGTGCCACCAGCAGAGATCCAGGGAGTTCCGAGACCCAGTTCTTC.

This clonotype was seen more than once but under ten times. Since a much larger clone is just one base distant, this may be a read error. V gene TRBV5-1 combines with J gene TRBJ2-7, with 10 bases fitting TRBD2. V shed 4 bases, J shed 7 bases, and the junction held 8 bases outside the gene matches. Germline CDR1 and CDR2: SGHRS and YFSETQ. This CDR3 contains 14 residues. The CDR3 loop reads CASSRETAGGEQYF. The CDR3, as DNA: TGCGCCAGCAGCAGAGAGACAGCGGGAGGGGAGCAGTACTTC. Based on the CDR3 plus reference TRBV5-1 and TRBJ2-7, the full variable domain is KAGVTQTPRYLIKTRGQQVTLSCSPISGHRSVSWYQQTPGQGLQFLFEYFSETQRNKGNFPGRFSGRQFSNSRSEMNVSTLELGDSALYLCASSRETAGGEQYFGPGTRLTVT.

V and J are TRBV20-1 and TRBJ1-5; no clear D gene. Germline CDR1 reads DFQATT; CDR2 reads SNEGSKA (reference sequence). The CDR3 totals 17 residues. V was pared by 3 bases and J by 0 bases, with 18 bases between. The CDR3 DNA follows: TGCAGTGCTAGGGACTTGGATATCCCCAATAGCAATCAGCCCCAGCATTTT. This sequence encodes CSARDLDIPNSNQPQHF.

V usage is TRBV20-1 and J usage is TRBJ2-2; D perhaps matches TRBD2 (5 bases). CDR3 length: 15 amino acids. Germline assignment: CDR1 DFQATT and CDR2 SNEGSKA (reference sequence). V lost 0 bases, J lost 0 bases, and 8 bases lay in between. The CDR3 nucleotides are TGCAGTGCTAGAGACGGGATAGCGAACACCGGGGAGCTGTTTTTT. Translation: CSARDGIANTGELFF.

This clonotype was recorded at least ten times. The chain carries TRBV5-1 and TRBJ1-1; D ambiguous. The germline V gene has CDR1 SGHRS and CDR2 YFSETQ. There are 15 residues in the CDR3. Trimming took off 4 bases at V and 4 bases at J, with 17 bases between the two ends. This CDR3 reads CASSGEGGRSTEAFF. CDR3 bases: TGCGCCAGCAGCGGCGAGGGTGGGAGAAGCACTGAAGCTTTCTTT.

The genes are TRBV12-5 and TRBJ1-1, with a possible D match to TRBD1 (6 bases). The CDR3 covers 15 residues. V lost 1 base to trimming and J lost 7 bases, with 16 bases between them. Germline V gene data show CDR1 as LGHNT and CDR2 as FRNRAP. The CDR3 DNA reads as TGTGCTAGTGGTTTGGGTATGGACAGCCTCGGTGAAGCTTTCTTT. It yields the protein CASGLGMDSLGEAFF.

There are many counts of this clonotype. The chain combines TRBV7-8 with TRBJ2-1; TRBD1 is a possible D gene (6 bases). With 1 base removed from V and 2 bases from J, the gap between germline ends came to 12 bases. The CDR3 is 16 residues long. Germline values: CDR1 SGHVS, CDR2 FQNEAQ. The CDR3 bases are TGTGCCAGCAGCTTAGTAGGGCAGGGGCCCTACAATGAGCAGTTCTTC. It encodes CASSLVGQGPYNEQFF.

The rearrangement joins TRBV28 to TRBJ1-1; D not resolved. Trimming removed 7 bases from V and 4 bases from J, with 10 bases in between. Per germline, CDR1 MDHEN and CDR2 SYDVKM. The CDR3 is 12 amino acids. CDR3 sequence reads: CASIQVGTEAFF. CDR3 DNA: TGTGCCAGCATTCAGGTGGGCACTGAAGCTTTCTTT.

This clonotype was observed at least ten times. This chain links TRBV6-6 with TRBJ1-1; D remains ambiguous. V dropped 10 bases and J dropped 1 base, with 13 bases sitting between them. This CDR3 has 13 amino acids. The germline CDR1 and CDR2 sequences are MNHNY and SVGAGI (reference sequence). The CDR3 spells CATLSASNTEAFF. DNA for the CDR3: TGTGCCACCCTTTCGGCCTCGAACACTGAAGCTTTCTTT.

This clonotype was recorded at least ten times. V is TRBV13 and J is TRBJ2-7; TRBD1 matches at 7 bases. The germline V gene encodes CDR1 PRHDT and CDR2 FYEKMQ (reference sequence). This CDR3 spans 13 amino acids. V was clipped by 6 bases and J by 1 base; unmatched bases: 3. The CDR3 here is CASSSTGSYEQYF. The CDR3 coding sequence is TGTGCCAGCAGTTCGACAGGGTCCTACGAGCAGTACTTC.

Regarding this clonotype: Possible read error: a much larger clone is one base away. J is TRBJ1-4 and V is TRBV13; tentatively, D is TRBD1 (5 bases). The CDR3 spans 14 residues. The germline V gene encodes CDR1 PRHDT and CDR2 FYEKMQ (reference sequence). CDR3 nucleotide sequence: TGTGCCAGCACCCGAAGAGGGGCTAATGAAAAACGGTTTTTT. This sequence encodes CASTRRGANEKRFF.

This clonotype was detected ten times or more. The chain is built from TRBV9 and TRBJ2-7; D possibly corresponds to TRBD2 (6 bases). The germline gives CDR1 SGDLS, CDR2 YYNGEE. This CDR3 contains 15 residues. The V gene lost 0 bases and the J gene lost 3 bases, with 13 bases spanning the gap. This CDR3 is CASSVAGTADYEQYF. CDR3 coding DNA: TGTGCCAGCAGCGTAGCCGGGACTGCGGACTACGAGCAGTACTTC.

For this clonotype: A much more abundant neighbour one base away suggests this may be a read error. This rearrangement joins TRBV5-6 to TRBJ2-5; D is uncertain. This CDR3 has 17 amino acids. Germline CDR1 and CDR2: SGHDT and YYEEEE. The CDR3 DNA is TGTGCCAGCAGCTTGCGGCTATACGGCAATCCCCAAGAGGCCCAGTACTTC. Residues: CASSLRLYGNPQEAQYF.

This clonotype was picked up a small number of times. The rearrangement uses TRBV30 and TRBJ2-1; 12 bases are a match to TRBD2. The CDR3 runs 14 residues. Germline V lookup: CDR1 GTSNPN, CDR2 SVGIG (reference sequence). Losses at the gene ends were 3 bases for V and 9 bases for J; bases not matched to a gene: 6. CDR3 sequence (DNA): TGTGCCTGGAGGTCTAGCGGGGGGGCCATTGAGCAGTTCTTC. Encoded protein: CAWRSSGGAIEQFF.

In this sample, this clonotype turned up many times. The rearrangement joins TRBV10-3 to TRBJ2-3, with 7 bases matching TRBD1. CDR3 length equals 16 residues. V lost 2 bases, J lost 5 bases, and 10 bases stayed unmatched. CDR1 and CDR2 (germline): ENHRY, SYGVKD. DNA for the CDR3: TGTGCCATCAGTGAGAGGGGGCAGGGGGTTGGAGATACGCAGTATTTT. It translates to CAISERGQGVGDTQYF.

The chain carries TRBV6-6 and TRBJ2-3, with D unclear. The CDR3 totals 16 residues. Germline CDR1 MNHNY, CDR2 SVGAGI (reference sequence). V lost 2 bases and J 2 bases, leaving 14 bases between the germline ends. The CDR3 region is CASSYTSPGFTDTQYF. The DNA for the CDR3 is TGTGCCAGCAGTTACACCAGCCCGGGTTTCACAGATACGCAGTATTTT.

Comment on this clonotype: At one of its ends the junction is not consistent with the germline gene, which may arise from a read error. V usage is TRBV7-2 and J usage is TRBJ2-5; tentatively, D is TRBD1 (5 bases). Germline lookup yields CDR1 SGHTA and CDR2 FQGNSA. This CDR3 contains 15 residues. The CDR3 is CASSLGAGNNNEQYF. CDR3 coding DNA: TGTGCTAGCAGCTTAGGGGCAGGTAATAATAATGAGCAGTACTTC.